The rows below give T cell receptor beta chains drawn from one sample of a study of blood T cell repertoires in COVID-19. Data came from immunoSEQ multiplex PCR; TCRdb stores just in-frame clones and leaves some out. This repertoire shows about 87,000 clones, about 79% found once; its top ten account for about 4.2%. Sequenced material: peripheral blood. These receptors were taken from a woman in her 50s with acute or convalescent COVID-19. Each CDR3 is given with its conserved first and last residue. Fields, in order: V gene, clone size, D gene, J gene, CDR3 protein, CDR3 DNA. The D gene is left open where the match is weak. Clone size appears in some rows only: once, few, many, or a class for an expanded clone.

>TRBV6-6|NA|NA|TRBJ2-2
CASSQTARYTGELFF
TGTGCCAGCAGTCAGACAGCTCGGTACACCGGGGAGCTGTTTTTT
>TRBV5-1|few|TRBD1|TRBJ1-1
CASSETGDTEAFF
TGCGCCAGCAGCGAAACAGGGGACACTGAAGCTTTCTTT
>TRBV9|NA|NA|TRBJ1-2
CASSSQARGGYTF
TGTGCCAGCAGCTCACAGGCTCGTGGTGGCTACACCTTC
>TRBV10-3|few|TRBD1|TRBJ1-2
CAIRETGQGGYGYTF
TGTGCCATCAGGGAGACGGGACAGGGGGGCTATGGCTACACCTTC
>TRBV4-2|NA|NA|TRBJ2-7
CASSQEVGGMNEQYF
TGTGCCAGCAGCCAAGAGGTTGGAGGGATGAACGAGCAGTACTTC
>TRBV4-1|NA|TRBD1|TRBJ1-2
CASSQGGQGSYGYTF
TGCGCCAGCAGCCAAGGGGGACAGGGGAGCTATGGCTACACCTTC
>TRBV19|NA|TRBD2|TRBJ2-3
CASSREGYTDTQYF
TGTGCCAGTAGTAGGGAGGGCTACACAGATACGCAGTATTTT
>TRBV19|NA|NA|TRBJ2-3
CASSIPQVSTDTQYF
TGTGCCAGTAGTATACCACAGGTTAGCACAGATACGCAGTATTTT
>TRBV28|NA|TRBD1|TRBJ2-7
CASTETGGYEQYF
TGTGCCAGCACCGAGACAGGGGGCTACGAGCAGTACTTC
>TRBV18|NA|TRBD1|TRBJ2-1
CASSPPGQGGREQFF
TGTGCCAGCTCACCTCCGGGACAGGGTGGTCGTGAGCAGTTCTTC
>TRBV28|NA|NA|TRBJ1-1
CASSPDTEAFF
TGTGCCAGCAGTCCAGACACTGAAGCTTTCTTT
>TRBV29-1|NA|TRBD1|TRBJ1-2
CSVEEIQGGYGYTF
TGCAGCGTTGAAGAAATACAGGGGGGGTATGGCTACACCTTC
>TRBV5-1|NA|NA|TRBJ1-1
CASSPSSGGMLGTEAFF
TGCGCCAGCAGCCCCTCATCTGGGGGCATGTTGGGGACTGAAGCTTTCTTT
>TRBV7-6|NA|TRBD1|TRBJ2-3
CASSLGGTGVADTQYF
TGTGCCAGCAGCTTAGGCGGGACAGGGGTCGCAGATACGCAGTATTTT
>TRBV6-4|NA|TRBD1|TRBJ1-1
CASTPGQGLMNTEAFF
TGTGCCAGCACCCCCGGACAGGGGCTTATGAACACTGAAGCTTTCTTT
>TRBV9|NA|NA|TRBJ2-3
CASSLRDYTDTQYF
TGTGCCAGCAGCCTTCGAGACTACACAGATACGCAGTATTTT
>TRBV19|NA|NA|TRBJ1-1
CASSDTGQMNTEAFF
TGTGCCAGTAGTGATACAGGACAAATGAACACTGAAGCTTTCTTT
>TRBV2|NA|NA|TRBJ1-2
CASSDGLRDGYTF
TGTGCCAGCAGTGATGGACTAAGAGATGGCTACACCTTC
>TRBV15|few|NA|TRBJ1-1
CATTLSRGTEAFF
TGTGCCACCACTCTTTCGAGGGGGACTGAAGCTTTCTTT
>TRBV10-3|NA|TRBD2|TRBJ2-3
CATKDPGLAGGRFTDTQYF
TGTGCCACAAAAGATCCGGGACTAGCGGGGGGGAGATTCACAGATACGCAGTATTTT
>TRBV14|few|NA|TRBJ1-1
CASSATTANTEAFF
TGTGCCAGCAGTGCGACGACAGCGAACACTGAAGCTTTCTTT
>TRBV6-2/TRBV6-3|NA|TRBD1|TRBJ1-5
CASSYGQGGRSNQPQHF
TGTGCCAGCAGTTATGGGCAGGGGGGAAGAAGCAATCAGCCCCAGCATTTT
>TRBV5-8|NA|TRBD2|TRBJ2-5
CASSPEGLARETQYF
TGTGCCAGCAGCCCCGAGGGACTAGCTCGGGAGACCCAGTACTTC
>TRBV28|NA|TRBD2|TRBJ2-7
CASSGTSGGAKEQYF
TGTGCCAGCAGTGGGACTAGCGGGGGGGCGAAGGAGCAGTACTTC
>TRBV19|NA|NA|TRBJ1-6
CASSLSGSNSPLHF
TGTGCCAGTAGTCTTTCCGGGAGTAATTCACCCCTCCACTTT
>TRBV6-5|few|NA|TRBJ1-1
CASSYLQGNTEAFF
TGTGCCAGCAGTTACTTACAGGGGAACACTGAAGCTTTCTTT
>TRBV6-5|NA|NA|TRBJ1-1
CASSASPGTEAFF
TGTGCCAGCAGCGCCTCCCCGGGCACTGAAGCTTTCTTT